The clone carrying this TCR beta chain came up once. Using immunoSEQ multiplex PCR, the repertoire was profiled, and TCRdb retains in-frame clones only, with some absent. The sample has some 150,000 clones; around four fifths are singletons. This sample was taken from a study of PD-1 blockade in classical Hodgkin lymphoma. Trimming cost V 1 base and J 12 bases; bases outside gene matches: 10. CDR3 length equals 15 residues. In germline, CDR1 is MDHEN, CDR2 SYDVKM. Each patient's relapse followed autologous stem cell transplantation, and brentuximab vedotin exposure varied. The chain recombines TRBV28 with TRBJ2-1; 9 positions agree with TRBD2. The material was peripheral blood mononuclear cells (PBMCs), obtained before the second cycle of nivolumab. The sequence was obtained from a human donor with classical Hodgkin lymphoma. The CDR3 sequence: CASSLYWREGLGQFF. The CDR3, as DNA: TGTGCCAGCAGTTTATATTGGCGGGAGGGCCTGGGGCAGTTCTTC.